This is a list of T cell receptor beta chains from one sample in a study of blood T cells in healthy people across ages. MiXCR was run by TCRdb on the 5' RACE reads, yielding one entry per CDR3 protein. The sample yields approximately 800,000 distinct CDR3 sequences, around 68% seen once. The specimen sequenced was blood. The receptors shown here come from a young man in good health. The conserved cysteine and the conserved F or W are not part of the CDR3 here. Each record gives: V gene, J gene, D gene, CDR3 protein. D genes are given only for firm matches.

>TRBV29-1|TRBJ2-5|NA
SVDESTVQY
>TRBV20-1|TRBJ2-1|TRBD2
SATVRPTSGRLYNEQF
>TRBV7-9|TRBJ1-4|TRBD1
ASSFRQGMGEKLF
>TRBV6-2/TRBV6-3|TRBJ2-3|TRBD1
ASRGDRGLTDTQY
>TRBV20-1|TRBJ2-7|NA
SARDRVAYEQY
>TRBV4-3|TRBJ2-6|NA
ASSQDPVGANVLT
>TRBV10-3|TRBJ2-3|TRBD2
AIGGGTDTQY
>TRBV20-1|TRBJ2-5|NA
STYLGQETQY
>TRBV4-3|TRBJ2-6|NA
ASSQEEGSGANVLT
>TRBV28|TRBJ2-7|NA
AGSLRGQPREQY
>TRBV7-2|NA|NA
ASSLRTKAVGGEQY
>TRBV20-1|TRBJ2-7|NA
SYFGLASYEQY
>TRBV18|TRBJ1-5|NA
ASSPGTRNQPQH
>TRBV5-6|TRBJ2-5|NA
ASSLGYGYKETQY
>TRBV15|NA|NA
ATRKESIWETQY
>TRBV27|TRBJ2-3|NA
ASSSSTWGADTQY
>TRBV20-1|TRBJ2-7|NA
SANLGPLEQY
>TRBV6-6|TRBJ2-3|TRBD2
ASSQRGAANTQY
>TRBV7-9|TRBJ2-3|TRBD2
ASSLVGGGITDTQY
>TRBV4-3|TRBJ2-5|TRBD1
ASSAYDRGTQETQY
>TRBV20-1|TRBJ1-2|NA
SASYGTSNYGYT
>TRBV20-1|TRBJ1-4|TRBD1
GTGQGSNEKLF
>TRBV6-2/TRBV6-3|TRBJ1-5|NA
ASRYGGDNQPQH
>TRBV29-1|TRBJ2-7|TRBD1
SVVETGGSEQY
>TRBV20-1|TRBJ2-1|NA
SAWAGGGGEETQF
>TRBV5-1|TRBJ2-1|TRBD2
ASSFGLAGRSGNEQF
>TRBV29-1|TRBJ2-3|TRBD2
SVLLGGSNTQY
>TRBV28|TRBJ2-7|TRBD2
ASSPGGGTYYTYEQY
>TRBV5-1|TRBJ1-2|TRBD1
ASSRRQGTGYT
>TRBV29-1|TRBJ2-5|TRBD2
SVVGVAGVGETQY
>TRBV29-1|TRBJ2-7|TRBD1
SVRQGSYHEQY
>TRBV7-3|TRBJ2-6|TRBD2
ASSLLGAGGQSSGANVLT
>TRBV6-5|TRBJ2-3|TRBD1
ASRDRDSSTDTQY
>TRBV6-1|TRBJ2-3|TRBD1
ASSGRTGDYTDTQY
>TRBV11-2|TRBJ2-7|NA
ASSLIQGEQY
>TRBV4-3|TRBJ2-5|NA
ASSRSSGEGETQY
>TRBV6-1|TRBJ2-1|TRBD2
ASSDGLAGTYYNEQF